The clone carrying this T cell receptor beta chain has just one count. Its matching antigen is unknown. The PCR contained 60 Vbeta and 13 Jbeta primers. TCRdb's copy holds only in-frame clones and misses some; the assay was immunoSEQ multiplex PCR. The sample has about 170,000 clones; around 75% are singletons. The record originates from a study of cytomegalovirus exposure and HLA in healthy donors. The CDR3 loop spans 16 amino acids. V lost 4 bases and J lost 8, with 21 bases in between. Germline V gene lookup returns CDR1 SEHNR and CDR2 FQNEAQ (reference sequence). Findings and caveats of the study: The classifier reportedly diagnosed cytomegalovirus status with high specificity and sensitivity.

V is TRBV7-9 and J is TRBJ2-1; a weak D match, TRBD2 (5 bases). The receptor was derived from a male donor in good health and CMV-seronegative. Sequenced input: PBMCs. The CDR3: CASSSAPSLSLYEQFF. Written as DNA, the CDR3 is TGTGCCAGCAGCTCCGCCCCTAGCCTCAGTTTATATGAGCAGTTCTTC.